Reported below is one TCR beta chain. Its antigen is currently not known. One base away there is no much larger clone; base qualities are not given. The sample comes from a study of identical twins (dated by TCRdb to 2016 to 2017). As for the study more broadly: TCR alpha and beta repertoires from monozygotic twins, unrelated adults of various ages and cord blood were deep-sequenced to test whether fetal clonotypes persist. To rule out contamination, replicate twin experiments were performed at different times with different library preparation protocols. The paper as a whole reports these results and caveats: In monozygotic twins, recombination models systematically underestimated out-of-frame TCR alpha sharing, but the models matched the sharing seen between unrelated individuals. Conclusions relied on cross-sectional statistical analysis, since the same donors could not be followed over many years. Fewer insertions were carried by abundant cord blood beta clonotypes, a similar but weaker trend appeared in young adult naive repertoires, and no such trend appeared in memory repertoires. Excess twin sharing in beta out-of-frame sequences was weaker because fewer shared sequences lowered the signal-to-noise ratio. Compared with coincidental sharing between unrelated individuals, an excess of low generation-probability sequences was observed among out-of-frame TCR alpha sequences shared between twins. Zero-insertion analyses could be partly confounded by invariant T cells such as MAIT and iNKT, although diverse VJ usage argued against such confounding for most clonotypes.

From the germline V gene (reference sequence), CDR1 is DFQATT and CDR2 is SNEGSKA. V is cut by 6 bases and J by 4 bases, and the space between the germline ends is 15 bases. The CDR3 runs 14 amino acids, cysteine and phenylalanine included. The entry retains the CDR3 DNA only, 42 bases that are in frame from base 1. Every donor was a healthy Caucasian. The twin cohort consisted of three pairs of female monozygotic twins, all aged about 18 to 30 years. The RNA used for TCR libraries was isolated from peripheral blood mononuclear cells. Library method: 5' RACE. TCRdb records Illumina HiSeq 2000 as the sequencer. A universal primer binding site was added through template switching, and the final cDNA carried a unique molecular identifier so that TCR cDNA molecules could be counted accurately. First-strand cDNA for TCR alpha and beta chains was synthesized from specific primers in the conserved constant-segment region. To control for contamination, every cDNA library carried two barcodes: a SMART-Mk sample barcode plus Illumina barcodes. TruSeq adapter sequences, together with Illumina sample barcodes, were added in two successive PCR steps. TCR alpha and beta cDNA libraries were sequenced on the Illumina HiSeq platform with custom primers. The study's processing was this. MiGEC was used to process raw reads and extract unique molecular identifiers, and MiXCR was used to find CDR3 positions. For each individual, recombination models were inferred using an EM algorithm with the repgenHMM and IGoR tools. The analysis of shared clonotypes was done with the tcR package in R, with sharing normalized by the product of cloneset sizes. To study raw recombination free of thymic and clonal selection effects, out-of-frame nonproductive sequences were analyzed. TCRdb trimmed the raw reads at Q25, called clones with MiXCR and kept productive beta chains. Merged by CDR3 protein, the rows form single entries marked with the most common genes and DNA. TCRdb's processing, not the authors', yielded these V and J calls. Present in this sample are around 680,000 distinct CDR3 sequences, roughly 8% of which were seen just once. The ten largest account for more than 0.75% of the sample.

These data also formed part of another study, on yellow fever vaccine responses in identical twins. The second study, in turn, reports: The T cell response to vaccination in identical twins was reported by the authors to appear partly convergent and partly personalized. In identical twins, the study followed T cell clones that responded to the vaccine with precision.

The chain employs TRBV20-1 and TRBJ1-4, with no reliable assignment of the D segment. The sequencing sample was made of PBMCs. The source of this sequence is a woman under 30 in good health. The CDR3 reads as follows: CSAPKSGYNEKLFF. The DNA is TGCAGTGCCCCCAAATCGGGCTATAATGAAAAACTGTTTTTT.